A selection of T cell receptor beta chains follows, all from one sample in a study of graft-versus-host responses after intestinal transplantation. The antigens for these receptors are not known. This table comes from immunoSEQ multiplex PCR, and its TCRdb copy is limited to in-frame clones, with some not included. This table has more than 65,000 clones, about 94% appearing once. This sample comprised unstimulated CD8+ T cells sorted from spleen or lymph node cells, obtained before intestinal transplant. These receptors were taken from a human donor who received an intestinal transplant. Each CDR3 is given with its conserved first and last residue. The D gene is left open where the match is weak. Expanded clones are given a class, and other clones once, few, many or no size at all.

clone size	V gene	D gene	CDR3 length	J gene	CDR3 protein	CDR3 DNA
-	TRBV6-6	-	13	TRBJ2-3	CASALIGGDTQYF	TGTGCCTCCGCCCTCATAGGGGGAGATACGCAGTATTTT
-	TRBV7-9	-	16	TRBJ2-7	CASSYTQQERSYEQYF	TGTGCCAGCAGCTACACCCAGCAGGAGAGGTCCTACGAGCAGTACTTC
-	TRBV2	TRBD2	16	TRBJ2-3	CASSEGLAGGSGTQYF	TGTGCCAGCAGTGAGGGACTAGCGGGAGGGTCGGGGACGCAGTATTTT
-	TRBV7-8	-	14	TRBJ1-5	CASSQRTGNQPQHF	TGTGCCAGCAGCCAACGGACGGGAAATCAGCCCCAGCATTTT
-	TRBV7-9	-	12	TRBJ1-2	CASTGENYGYTF	TGTGCCAGCACCGGGGAGAACTATGGCTACACCTTC
-	TRBV7-6	TRBD1	15	TRBJ1-5	CASSSTGAPDQPQHF	TGTGCCAGCAGCTCTACAGGGGCCCCCGATCAGCCCCAGCATTTT
-	TRBV19	-	14	TRBJ2-2	CASSIPGNTGELFF	TGTGCCAGTAGTATCCCGGGGAACACCGGGGAGCTGTTTTTT
-	TRBV27	-	13	TRBJ2-2	CASSLVDTGELFF	TGTGCCAGCAGTTTAGTCGACACCGGGGAGCTGTTTTTT
-	TRBV27	TRBD1	14	TRBJ1-2	CASSSSGQGWGYTF	TGTGCCAGCAGTTCTTCCGGACAGGGCTGGGGCTACACCTTC
-	TRBV4-2	-	16	TRBJ2-1	CASSQDPRETYNEQFF	TGTGCCAGCAGCCAAGATCCCAGAGAGACATACAATGAGCAGTTCTTC
-	TRBV27	TRBD1	13	TRBJ1-1	CASAAGGNTEAFF	TGTGCCAGCGCGGCAGGGGGTAACACTGAAGCTTTCTTT
-	TRBV11-2	-	16	TRBJ2-1	CASSRGDSGLHNEQFF	TGTGCCAGCAGCAGGGGGGACTCGGGGCTGCACAATGAGCAGTTCTTC
-	TRBV5-1	TRBD2	17	TRBJ2-2	CASRSASGSTNTGELFF	TGCGCCAGCAGATCAGCTAGCGGGAGCACGAACACCGGGGAGCTGTTTTTT
-	TRBV5-8	-	15	TRBJ1-4	CASSLMSATNEKLFF	TGTGCCAGCAGCTTGATGTCGGCAACTAATGAAAAACTGTTTTTT
-	TRBV29-1	-	17	TRBJ2-5	CSVEVVFPQDFQETQYF	TGCAGCGTTGAAGTCGTATTCCCACAGGATTTCCAAGAGACCCAGTACTTC
-	TRBV2	-	13	TRBJ2-2	CASSGVATGELFF	TGTGCCAGCAGTGGGGTAGCCACCGGGGAGCTGTTTTTT
-	TRBV27	TRBD2	13	TRBJ2-7	CASSLSSGSEQYF	TGTGCCAGCAGTTTATCTAGCGGGAGCGAGCAGTACTTC
-	TRBV27	-	15	TRBJ2-1	CASSSRDKGLYEQFF	TGTGCCAGCAGTTCCCGGGACAAGGGACTTTATGAGCAGTTCTTC
-	TRBV4-1	TRBD2	17	TRBJ2-7	CASSQAAGGRFSYEQYF	TGCGCCAGCAGCCAAGCGGCGGGCGGGAGATTTTCCTACGAGCAGTACTTC
-	TRBV2	TRBD1	13	TRBJ2-2	CASQGQGGGELFF	TGTGCCAGCCAGGGACAGGGAGGCGGGGAGCTGTTTTTT
once	TRBV6-5	-	13	TRBJ2-5	CASYPSKGGEQYF	TGTGCCAGCTACCCCAGTAAGGGTGGTGAGCAGTACTTC
-	TRBV7-9	-	16	TRBJ2-1	CASSPKSGRSYNEQFF	TGTGCCAGCAGCCCGAAAAGCGGAAGATCCTACAATGAGCAGTTCTTC
-	TRBV23-1	TRBD2	15	TRBJ2-1	CASSQPGLEDAKQFF	TGCGCCAGCAGTCAACCGGGACTAGAGGATGCAAAGCAGTTCTTC
-	TRBV7-9	TRBD2	14	TRBJ2-5	CASSLTSGQETQYF	TGTGCCAGCAGCTTGACTAGCGGCCAAGAGACCCAGTACTTC
few	TRBV19	-	14	TRBJ1-3	CASSIASGGNTIYF	TGTGCCAGTAGTATAGCGTCGGGTGGAAACACCATATATTTT
-	TRBV27	-	17	TRBJ2-1	CASSLLTGSRSYNEQFF	TGTGCCAGCAGCCTACTTACAGGAAGCCGCTCCTACAATGAGCAGTTCTTC